The rows below give T cell receptor beta chains drawn from one sample of a study of molecular identifiers for immune sequencing clone quantification. TCRdb re-called the PCR reads through MiXCR, storing one row per CDR3 protein. The sample holds about half a million distinct CDR3 sequences, around a fifth seen once. The sample consisted of naive CD8+ T cells from blood, with Jurkat cell RNA spiked in. These TCRs come from a human donor in good health. Some libraries in this study had Jurkat cell RNA spiked in. CDR3s include the opening cysteine and the closing phenylalanine or tryptophan. D genes are given only for firm matches. Clone size is given for some rows only: seen once, a few or many times, or a class if the clone is expanded.

V,size,J,D,CDR3,DNA
TRBV27,NA,TRBJ2-5,TRBD2,CASSLSALAGSDGGQYF,TGTGCCAGCAGTTTAAGCGCACTAGCGGGGTCCGATGGGGGACAGTACTTC
TRBV20-1,many,TRBJ2-7,NA,CSARDSGSYEQYF,TGCAGTGCTAGAGATAGCGGTTCCTACGAGCAGTACTTC
TRBV2,few,TRBJ2-7,NA,CASSEEGPLREQYF,TGTGCCAGCAGTGAAGAGGGGCCTCTACGAGAGCAGTACTTC
TRBV20-1,few,TRBJ2-5,TRBD2,CSARSIAGEETQYF,TGCAGTGCTAGGTCGATAGCGGGGGAAGAGACCCAGTACTTC
TRBV7-6,NA,TRBJ1-4,TRBD1,CVSRNRGLEKLFF,TGTGTCAGCAGGAACAGGGGGCTTGAAAAACTGTTTTTT
TRBV11-2,few,TRBJ2-1,TRBD2,CASSLTAGGSNAEQFF,TGTGCCAGCAGCTTAACAGCGGGGGGGTCGAACGCTGAGCAGTTCTTC
TRBV3-1,many,TRBJ2-2,TRBD2,CASSQDPRLATGELFF,TGTGCCAGCAGCCAAGACCCCCGACTAGCGACCGGGGAGCTGTTTTTT
TRBV11-2,few,TRBJ2-2,NA,CASSVARAGELFF,TGTGCCAGCAGCGTAGCGAGGGCCGGGGAGCTGTTTTTT
TRBV14,few,TRBJ1-4,NA,CASSQEHGTPNEKLFF,TGTGCCAGCAGCCAAGAACACGGGACACCCAATGAAAAACTGTTTTTT
TRBV29-1,NA,TRBJ1-5,NA,CSPAADGRNQPQHF,TGCAGCCCGGCGGCTGACGGGAGGAATCAGCCCCAGCATTTT
TRBV27,many,TRBJ1-5,NA,CASSLGSNQPQHF,TGTGCCAGCAGCTTAGGTAGCAATCAGCCCCAGCATTTT
TRBV27,few,TRBJ1-2,TRBD1,CASSSLGTGGIYGYTF,TGTGCCAGCAGTAGCTTGGGGACAGGGGGTATTTATGGCTACACCTTC
TRBV19,NA,TRBJ1-2,TRBD1,CATAQGRMDYGYTF,TGTGCCACCGCACAGGGGCGAATGGATTATGGCTACACCTTC
TRBV20-1,NA,TRBJ2-7,TRBD2,CSAKGLADLYEQYF,TGCAGTGCAAAAGGACTAGCGGACCTCTACGAGCAGTACTTC
TRBV27,NA,TRBJ2-3,TRBD1,CASTIGTGHSTDTQYF,TGTGCCAGCACCATTGGGACAGGTCATAGCACAGATACGCAGTATTTT
TRBV27,NA,TRBJ1-5,NA,CASSLYPSGQPQHF,TGTGCCAGCAGTTTATACCCTAGTGGTCAGCCCCAGCATTTT
TRBV6-5,many,TRBJ2-7,NA,CASSYSTPTPDTSPSYEQYF,TGTGCCAGCAGTTACTCGACTCCGACGCCGGATACAAGCCCTTCCTACGAGCAGTACTTC
TRBV6-2/TRBV6-3,NA,TRBJ2-7,TRBD1,CASNNGQGNEQYF,TGTGCCAGCAACAACGGACAGGGTAACGAGCAGTACTTC
TRBV12-3/TRBV12-4,NA,TRBJ1-6,TRBD1,CASSLTGHSGSSLHF,TGTGCCAGCAGTCTGACAGGGCATAGCGGGTCATCCCTCCACTTT
TRBV6-2/TRBV6-3,many,TRBJ1-1,NA,CASEQGTGEAFF,TGTGCCAGTGAACAGGGTACGGGTGAAGCTTTCTTT
TRBV7-9,few,TRBJ2-5,NA,CASSLGWQETQYF,TGTGCCAGCAGCTTAGGGTGGCAAGAGACCCAGTACTTC
TRBV5-1,NA,TRBJ2-5,TRBD2,CASSLSNTHLAEPNGETRYF,TGCGCCAGCAGCTTGTCCAACACCCACCTAGCGGAACCAAACGGAGAGACCCGGTACTTC
TRBV2,few,TRBJ2-1,TRBD2,CASSEDALAGPYNEQFF,TGTGCCAGCAGTGAAGACGCACTAGCGGGCCCTTACAATGAGCAGTTCTTC
TRBV7-9,NA,TRBJ2-1,NA,CASSSPGPKGAYNEQFF,TGTGCCAGCAGCTCCCCCGGGCCAAAGGGAGCATACAATGAGCAGTTCTTC
TRBV12-5,few,TRBJ1-1,NA,CASGLVQGENTEAFF,TGTGCTAGTGGTTTGGTACAGGGTGAAAACACTGAAGCTTTCTTT
TRBV28,NA,TRBJ2-3,NA,CASSLSVADRTDTQYF,TGTGCCAGCAGTCTTTCCGTAGCGGACCGCACAGATACGCAGTATTTT
TRBV15,NA,TRBJ2-1,NA,CATSRDLGSEQFF,TGTGCCACCAGCAGAGATCTAGGCAGTGAGCAGTTCTTC
TRBV2,NA,TRBJ1-4,TRBD1,CASSEARQGADEKLFF,TGTGCCAGCAGTGAAGCTCGACAGGGGGCGGATGAAAAACTGTTTTTT
TRBV6-5,few,TRBJ2-1,TRBD1,CASSSGTGDYNEQFF,TGTGCCAGCAGTTCCGGGACAGGGGACTACAATGAGCAGTTCTTC
TRBV7-9,NA,TRBJ1-4,NA,CASGREEEKLFF,TGTGCCAGCGGCAGGGAAGAAGAAAAACTGTTTTTT
TRBV6-6,many,TRBJ2-1,NA,CASSYSELLASNEQFF,TGTGCCAGCAGTTACTCGGAGCTGCTAGCTTCCAATGAGCAGTTCTTC
TRBV13,NA,TRBJ2-5,TRBD2,CASSLGTSGTETQYF,TGTGCCAGCAGCTTAGGAACTAGCGGGACTGAGACCCAGTACTTC
TRBV5-1,NA,TRBJ2-7,NA,CASSFGISYEQYF,TGCGCCAGCAGCTTCGGGATTAGCTACGAGCAGTACTTC
TRBV20-1,few,TRBJ2-3,TRBD2,CSARDSTSGSAQYF,TGCAGTGCTAGAGATTCTACTAGCGGGAGCGCGCAGTATTTT
TRBV29-1,NA,TRBJ2-7,TRBD1,CSVDRGGEQYF,TGCAGCGTGGACAGGGGAGGCGAGCAGTACTTC
TRBV19,NA,TRBJ2-2,TRBD1,CASSMGTGTGELFF,TGTGCCAGTAGTATGGGGACAGGAACCGGGGAGCTGTTTTTT
TRBV27,many,TRBJ2-7,NA,CASSLLGGSYEQYF,TGTGCCAGCAGTTTATTGGGGGGTTCCTACGAGCAGTACTTC
TRBV3-1,many,TRBJ2-2,NA,CASSQILANTGELFF,TGTGCCAGCAGCCAGATACTAGCGAACACCGGGGAGCTGTTTTTT
TRBV5-4,many,TRBJ2-7,TRBD1,CASSLQGAGYEQYF,TGTGCCAGCAGCCTACAGGGGGCAGGGTACGAGCAGTACTTC
TRBV20-1,NA,TRBJ2-2,TRBD1,CSARPSSLIGQGETGELFF,TGCAGTGCTAGACCCTCCTCTCTTATTGGACAGGGGGAGACCGGGGAGCTGTTTTTT
TRBV6-2/TRBV6-3,many,TRBJ1-2,NA,CASLLAGTLYGYTF,TGTGCCAGTTTACTCGCCGGGACTCTCTATGGCTACACCTTC
TRBV4-1,few,TRBJ2-7,NA,CASSQELPQGRIHEQYF,TGCGCCAGCAGCCAAGAATTACCACAGGGCCGGATCCACGAGCAGTACTTC
TRBV29-1,NA,TRBJ1-2,NA,CSVVPSDHYGYTF,TGCAGCGTTGTGCCCTCGGACCACTATGGCTACACCTTC
TRBV3-1,NA,TRBJ2-5,NA,CASSQEPVRETQYF,TGTGCCAGCAGCCAAGAACCGGTCCGGGAGACCCAGTACTTC
TRBV13,few,TRBJ2-1,TRBD1,CASSLRGHPPFYDEQFF,TGTGCCAGCAGCTTAAGGGGGCACCCTCCCTTTTACGATGAGCAGTTCTTC
TRBV28,NA,TRBJ2-2,TRBD2,CASSPMRLAGVANTGELFF,TGTGCCAGCAGTCCCATGCGACTAGCGGGAGTGGCGAACACCGGGGAGCTGTTTTTT
TRBV5-4,NA,TRBJ1-1,NA,CASRYDQHAEAFF,TGTGCCAGCAGATACGACCAACACGCTGAAGCTTTCTTT
TRBV11-2,NA,TRBJ2-7,TRBD2,CASSLLAGGFYEQYF,TGTGCCAGCAGCTTACTAGCGGGGGGCTTCTACGAGCAGTACTTC
TRBV5-3,NA,TRBJ1-6,NA,CASSLALTSPFHF,TGTGCCAGCAGCTTGGCCCTGACTTCACCCTTCCACTTT
TRBV29-1,NA,TRBJ2-1,NA,CSGQGHQSSYNEQFF,TGCAGCGGGCAGGGACACCAGAGCTCCTACAATGAGCAGTTCTTC
TRBV29-1,many,TRBJ1-2,NA,CSVVRDGNYGYTF,TGCAGCGTCGTCCGGGACGGTAACTATGGCTACACCTTC
TRBV27,many,TRBJ2-7,NA,CASSLSAQSSYEQYF,TGTGCCAGCAGTTTATCCGCCCAAAGCTCCTACGAGCAGTACTTC
TRBV4-1,few,TRBJ2-5,TRBD2,CASSQGTSGGYQETQYF,TGCGCCAGCAGCCAAGGGACTAGCGGGGGGTACCAAGAGACCCAGTACTTC
TRBV21-1,few,TRBJ2-1,NA,CASSKPGPNRRSSHNEQFF,TGTGCCAGCAGCAAACCGGGACCCAACCGCCGGTCCTCACACAATGAGCAGTTCTTC
TRBV3-2,NA,TRBJ1-1,NA,CASSQSRRDSYFNTEAFF,TGTGCCAGCAGCCAGAGTAGAAGGGACAGCTATTTCAACACTGAAGCTTTCTTT
TRBV27,NA,TRBJ1-1,NA,CASSLGVGGNAEAFF,TGTGCCAGCAGTTTAGGGGTCGGGGGTAACGCTGAAGCTTTCTTT
TRBV7-8,many,TRBJ1-1,NA,CASSFSYATDTEAFF,TGTGCCAGCAGCTTTTCTTACGCTACCGACACTGAAGCTTTCTTT
TRBV29-1,many,TRBJ1-1,NA,CSVDGTANTEAFF,TGCAGCGTTGACGGGACGGCGAACACTGAAGCTTTCTTT
TRBV2,many,TRBJ2-7,NA,CASSGPGGYEQYF,TGTGCCAGCAGTGGCCCAGGAGGCTACGAGCAGTACTTC